The 18 T cell receptor beta chains listed next were all sequenced from one sample in a study of shared clonotypes between healthy human individuals. The method was immunoSEQ multiplex PCR; TCRdb's version includes in-frame clones alone and lacks a portion of them. This table has over 400,000 clones, 90% to 97% appearing once. Sequenced material: naive CD4+ T cells sorted from blood. As for subset: CD45RA+ positively selected. All receptors derive from a woman in her twenties or thirties in good health.

V is TRBV11-2 and J is TRBJ2-5, with a possible D match to TRBD2 (5 bases). Trimming stripped 8 bases from V and 4 bases from J, with 14 bases between. The CDR3 is 13 residues long. The germline V gene has CDR1 SGHAT and CDR2 FQNNGV. CDR3 protein: CASCEGDPETQYF. In DNA form, the CDR3 reads TGTGCCAGCTGTGAGGGAGATCCAGAGACCCAGTACTTC.

The chain's CDR3 is CASSEWQGAFGAGELFF. CDR3 DNA sequence: TGTGCCAGCAGTGAATGGCAGGGGGCGTTTGGGGCCGGGGAGCTGTTTTTT. The chain carries TRBV25-1 and TRBJ2-2, with TRBD1 identical over 8 bases. Germline V gene data show CDR1 as MGHDK and CDR2 as SYGVNS. Trimming cost V 1 base and J 6 bases; bases outside gene matches: 10. The CDR3 is made up of 17 amino acids.

This clone appeared once. The V gene is TRBV28, the J gene TRBJ1-5, with 10 bases fitting TRBD1. From germline, CDR1 is MDHEN and CDR2 SYDVKM. J gave up 5 bases and V 5 bases, and 6 bases lay outside the gene matches. The CDR3 length is 15 residues. The CDR3, as DNA: TGTGCCAGCAGTCCCGGGGGGACAGGGGATCAGCCCCAGCATTTT. Its protein product is CASSPGGTGDQPQHF.

The table lists this clone with a count of one. The chain carries TRBV2 and TRBJ2-4; TRBD1 aligns across 7 bases. This CDR3 has 13 amino acids. V gave up 8 bases and J gave up 8 bases; unmatched junction bases: 9. In germline, CDR1 is SNHLY, CDR2 FYNNEI. The DNA of the CDR3 is TGTGCCAGCGGGAACCAGGGGGAAGACATTCAGTACTTC. Translated, it gives CASGNQGEDIQYF.

This chain links TRBV2 with TRBJ1-1, with D perhaps matching TRBD1 (5 bases). V dropped 6 bases and J dropped 4 bases, with 9 bases sitting between them. From germline, CDR1 is SNHLY and CDR2 FYNNEI. The CDR3 extends over 12 amino acids. The CDR3 coding sequence is TGTGCCAGCAGCCCAGGGCTCACTGAAGCTTTCTTT. Encoded protein: CASSPGLTEAFF.

This clone was seen a single time. The CDR3 reads CASSRSNSGANVLTF. DNA of the CDR3: TGCGCCAGCAGCCGAAGTAACTCTGGGGCCAACGTCCTGACTTTC. The V and J genes are TRBV4-1 and TRBJ2-6; D is ambiguous. Per germline, CDR1 MGHRA and CDR2 YSYEKL. The V gene lost 4 bases and the J gene lost 0 bases, with 7 bases spanning the gap. The CDR3 totals 15 residues.

V usage is TRBV29-1 and J usage is TRBJ2-7; 7 bases align to TRBD2. V dropped 7 bases and J dropped 6; count of bases not matched to a gene: 12. CDR1 and CDR2 from the germline V gene are SQVTM and ANQGSEA. The CDR3 covers 13 residues. The CDR3 sequence is CSGAHARETEQYF. The DNA of the CDR3 is TGCAGCGGCGCTCATGCGCGGGAGACCGAGCAGTACTTC.

The chain carries TRBV18 and TRBJ1-4; D gene uncertain. Trimming shortened V by 3 bases and J by 4 bases, and 9 bases separated the two germline ends. The CDR3 loop spans 14 amino acids. Per the germline V gene, CDR1 is KGHSH and CDR2 is LQKENI. The CDR3 DNA sequence: TGTGCCAGCTCACCGACGGACCTTAATGAAAAACTGTTTTTT. Translating it yields CASSPTDLNEKLFF.

This sequence joins TRBV27 and TRBJ2-7, with TRBD2 as a possible D gene (6 bases). The V gene's germline CDR1 is MNHEY and CDR2 SMNVEV (reference sequence). V was clipped by 6 bases and J by 0 bases, with 18 bases between them. CDR3 size: 16 residues. CDR3 loop: CASRRGPGLSSYEQYF. DNA for the CDR3: TGTGCCAGCAGGAGAGGCCCGGGACTTTCCTCCTACGAGCAGTACTTC.

The chain combines TRBV10-2 with TRBJ1-4, with D perhaps TRBD1 (5 bases). The CDR3 totals 15 residues. V was pared by 5 bases and J by 3 bases, with 13 bases between. Germline V gene data show CDR1 as WSHSY and CDR2 as SAAADI. As DNA, the CDR3 is TGCGCCAGCAGTTTGGGGGTACTATCTAATGAAAAACTGTTTTTT. Residues: CASSLGVLSNEKLFF.

The chain employs TRBV19 and TRBJ1-5; TRBD1 is a possible D gene (5 bases). The CDR3 runs to 14 residues. Between the trimmed V and J ends, which lost 3 bases and 6 bases, there was a span of 12 bases. Germline V gene sequence: CDR1 LNHDA, CDR2 SQIVND (reference sequence). CDR3 sequence (DNA): TGTGCCAGTAGTATTCTGGAGGGGAGTCAGCCCCAGCATTTT. This codes for CASSILEGSQPQHF.

The V gene is TRBV5-5, the J gene TRBJ1-5; the D is unclear. The germline V gene encodes CDR1 SGHKS and CDR2 YYEKEE (reference sequence). The CDR3 is 13 residues long. Trimming removed 2 bases from V and 5 bases from J, with 8 bases in between. The CDR3 here is CASSFGIDQPQHF. The CDR3 bases are TGTGCCAGCAGCTTCGGTATCGATCAGCCCCAGCATTTT. The entire variable domain, with the rest obtained from reference TRBV5-5 and TRBJ1-5, is as follows: DAGVTQSPTHLIKTRGQQVTLRCSPISGHKSVSWYQQVLGQGPQFIFQYYEKEERGRGNFPDRFSARQFPNYSSELNVNALLLGDSALYLCASSFGIDQPQHFGDGTRLSIL.

The chain couples TRBV11-3 to TRBJ2-2; TRBD1 aligns across 7 bases. Trimming at V came to 5 bases and at J to 2 bases, leaving 5 bases not matched to a gene. In germline, CDR1 is SGHNT, CDR2 YENEEA. The CDR3 loop spans 15 amino acids. The CDR3 loop is CASSPGQLNTGELFF. The CDR3 bases are TGTGCCAGCAGCCCGGGACAGCTTAACACCGGGGAGCTGTTTTTT.

The V and J genes are TRBV4-1 and TRBJ2-7, with TRBD1 matching 9 bases. This CDR3 contains 16 residues. Germline trimming cut 3 bases from V and 4 bases from J; bases unmatched to any gene: 10. Germline values: CDR1 MGHRA, CDR2 YSYEKL. The CDR3 loop reads CASSQRPGTGSYEQYF. DNA for the CDR3: TGCGCCAGCAGCCAGAGACCCGGGACAGGGTCTTACGAGCAGTACTTC.

The chain carries TRBV28 and TRBJ1-1; 8 nucleotides align to TRBD1. Losses at the gene ends were 3 bases for V and 4 bases for J; bases not matched to a gene: 4. The CDR3 totals 14 residues. From germline, CDR1 is MDHEN and CDR2 SYDVKM. CDR3 DNA: TGTGCCAGCAGTTTGGACAGGGTAAGCACTGAAGCTTTCTTT. Its protein product is CASSLDRVSTEAFF.

CDR3: CASTDGTGSQETQYF. Written as DNA, the CDR3 is TGTGCCAGTACCGATGGGACAGGGTCGCAAGAGACCCAGTACTTC. The genes are TRBV19 and TRBJ2-5, with 9 positions matching TRBD1. Looked up from germline, CDR1 is LNHDA and CDR2 is SQIVND (reference sequence). J gave up 2 bases and V 7 bases, and 8 bases lay outside the gene matches. This CDR3 spans 15 amino acids.

The chain has TRBV11-3 and TRBJ2-3; tentatively, D is TRBD1 (5 bases). V lost 5 bases to trimming and J lost 0 bases, with 12 bases between them. This CDR3 region has 15 residues. CDR1 is SGHNT, CDR2 YENEEA, per germline. This CDR3 is CASSQTTGSTDTQYF. In nucleotides, the CDR3 is TGTGCCAGCAGCCAGACCACAGGTAGCACAGATACGCAGTATTTT.

The V call is TRBV6-1, the J call TRBJ1-5; possibly TRBD1 for D (5 bases). The germline CDR1 and CDR2 sequences are MNHNS and SASEGT. The CDR3 length is 18 residues. V lost 4 bases and J 0 bases, leaving 19 bases between the germline ends. The DNA of the CDR3 is TGTGCCAGCAGTGCCTCGGAGCGACAGCGCGATAGCAATCAGCCCCAGCATTTT. This codes for CASSASERQRDSNQPQHF.